One sample yielded the 13 T cell receptor beta chains listed below, sequenced in a study of blood T cells in healthy people across ages. Sample-barcoded 5' priming and a J-beta primer mix drove a second PCR of roughly 6 to 12 cycles. TCRdb passed the 5' RACE reads through MiXCR, listing each CDR3 protein once. The data contain approximately 790,000 distinct CDR3 sequences, 55% to 65% of them seen just once; the ten biggest clones take up roughly 25%. Sequencing was done on a sample of blood. These TCRs come from a man aged 30-40 years in good health.

In the case of this clonotype: A read error may explain this, as a much larger clone is one base away. Written as DNA, the CDR3 is TGTGCCCCAGGACAGGGAAGGACGGTGAATCAGCCCCAGCATTTT. Its protein product is CAPGQGRTVNQPQHF. V is TRBV25-1 and J is TRBJ1-5, with 8 bases identical to TRBD1. The CDR3 runs to 15 residues. V was pared by 11 bases and J by 4 bases, with 13 bases of the junction left unmatched. Germline assignment: CDR1 MGHDK and CDR2 SYGVNS.

The chain couples TRBV20-1 to TRBJ2-7; TRBD2 might be the D (6 bases). The CDR3 consists of 15 residues. Germline lookup yields CDR1 DFQATT and CDR2 SNEGSKA (reference sequence). Deletions cut 7 bases from V and 4 bases from J, with 23 bases between. Here the CDR3 DNA reads TGCAGTGTGAGGGCGGGGACCCTATCCCTGTACGAGCAGTACTTC. This sequence encodes CSVRAGTLSLYEQYF.

The DNA for the CDR3 is TGTGCCAGCAGTTACTCGGGACTAGCGGGGGGCTACAATGAGCAGTTCTTC. This translates into CASSYSGLAGGYNEQFF. This chain uses TRBV6-2 or TRBV6-3 with TRBJ2-1; 15 bases map to TRBD2. This CDR3 contains 17 residues. Germline CDR1 reads MNHEY; CDR2 reads SVGEGT. The junction had 0 bases not matched to a gene; V was cut back by 0 bases and J by 3 bases.

The rearrangement joins TRBV20-1 to TRBJ1-2; a possible D gene is TRBD1 (6 bases). Trimming shortened V by 6 bases and J by 10 bases, and 21 bases separated the two germline ends. CDR1 and CDR2 (germline): DFQATT, SNEGSKA (reference sequence). The CDR3 spans 13 residues. The CDR3 reads CSAQGGGRGDYTF. CDR3 nucleotide sequence: TGCAGTGCGCAGGGCGGGGGCAGAGGGGACTACACCTTC.

This chain links TRBV7-9 with TRBJ2-7; D perhaps matches TRBD1 (6 bases). Trimming shortened V by 10 bases and J by 5 bases, and 21 bases separated the two germline ends. Germline-derived CDR1 and CDR2 are SEHNR and FQNEAQ (reference sequence). The CDR3 contains 14 residues. The CDR3 protein is CAIPQDSPGDEQYF. The CDR3 DNA follows: TGTGCCATTCCACAGGACAGCCCTGGGGACGAGCAGTACTTC.

J is TRBJ2-7 and V is TRBV4-1; TRBD1 matches 11 bases. With V trimmed by 4 bases and J by 0 bases, 8 bases remained unmatched. Germline V lookup: CDR1 MGHRA, CDR2 YSYEKL. The CDR3 contains 17 residues. The CDR3 nucleotides read TGCGCCAGCAGCCCAAGAGAGGGGACAGGGGGCTCCTACGAGCAGTACTTC. Its protein is CASSPREGTGGSYEQYF.

CDR3: CASSGLAGGSAYEQFF. The DNA of the CDR3 is TGTGCCAGCAGTGGGCTAGCGGGGGGTTCCGCCTACGAGCAGTTCTTC. This chain connects TRBV25-1 to TRBJ2-7, with 11 bases fitting TRBD2. The end of the DNA is better explained by TRBJ2-1, so the J call may be wrong. The germline CDR1 and CDR2 sequences are MGHDK and SYGVNS. The CDR3 has 16 amino acids.

This rearrangement joins TRBV29-1 to TRBJ2-1, with 10 bases that match TRBD1. Trimming took 7 bases from V and 8 from J; bases not matched to a gene: 14. The CDR3 is 15 amino acids. The V gene's germline CDR1 is SQVTM and CDR2 ANQGSEA. The CDR3 coding sequence is TGCAGCGCCGCAGATCGACAGGGGGCGAACCATGAGCAGTTCTTC. It is translated as CSAADRQGANHEQFF.

Details on this clonotype: One end of the junction fails to match germline, which may point to a read error. CDR3 sequence: CSAREPGPGLSYQGTQYF. The CDR3 coding sequence is TGCAGTGCTAGAGAGCCAGGCCCGGGACTTTCGTACCAAGGGACCCAGTACTTC. The chain carries TRBV20-1 and TRBJ2-5; TRBD2 might be the D (6 bases). The CDR3 covers 18 residues. Germline V gene sequence: CDR1 DFQATT, CDR2 SNEGSKA (reference sequence).

The J gene is TRBJ1-5, the V gene TRBV12-3 or TRBV12-4; D might be TRBD1 (5 bases). The CDR3 is 13 residues long. Trimming cost V 6 bases and J 6 bases, with 12 bases left between them. The CDR3 sequence is CASRTQGSQPQHF. DNA for the CDR3: TGTGCCAGCAGGACCCAGGGTTCTCAGCCCCAGCATTTT.

The V and J genes are TRBV12-3 or TRBV12-4 and TRBJ1-4, with D perhaps matching TRBD1 (5 bases). This CDR3 comprises 14 residues. V lost 1 base, J lost 9 bases, and 12 bases lay in between. CDR3 region: CASSLGGGEKKLFF. In DNA, the CDR3 is TGTGCCAGCAGTTTAGGCGGGGGGGAGAAAAAACTGTTTTTT.

The rearrangement uses TRBV12-3 or TRBV12-4 and TRBJ2-3, with D possibly being TRBD1 (6 bases). With 6 bases removed from V and 8 bases from J, the gap between germline ends came to 21 bases. The CDR3 has 15 amino acids. CDR3: CASSTGTRDRSTQYF. The CDR3 bases are TGTGCCAGCAGCACCGGGACAAGAGATAGGAGTACGCAGTATTTT.

V and J are TRBV7-9 and TRBJ2-2; 10 bases fit TRBD2. CDR1 and CDR2 from the germline V gene are SEHNR and FQNEAQ (reference sequence). The trim removed 5 bases at V and 0 bases at J, leaving 9 bases unmatched. The CDR3 has 18 amino acids. The CDR3 is CASSPKTSGASNTGELFF. The CDR3 DNA follows: TGTGCCAGCAGCCCTAAAACTAGCGGGGCTTCGAACACCGGGGAGCTGTTTTTT.